This TCR beta chain was captured in a study of blood T cell repertoires in COVID-19. The overall study: The United States, Italy and Spain supplied acute and convalescent COVID-19 samples.

Sequenced by immunoSEQ multiplex PCR; TCRdb stores in-frame clones only, minus some. Seen here are roughly 250,000 clones, over 75% observed once, and the top ten hold 2% to 2.5%. Trimming left V 1 base short and J 6 bases short, with 12 bases between. The V gene's germline CDR1 is PRHDT and CDR2 FYEKMQ (reference sequence). The CDR3 extends over 14 amino acids. Sequenced material: peripheral blood. The source of this sequence is a woman in her thirties or forties who had recovered from COVID-19. V and J are TRBV13 and TRBJ1-2, with D uncertain. CDR3 bases: TGTGCCAGCAGCTTAGTGGGAGACACTCATGGCTACACCTTC. Protein: CASSLVGDTHGYTF.